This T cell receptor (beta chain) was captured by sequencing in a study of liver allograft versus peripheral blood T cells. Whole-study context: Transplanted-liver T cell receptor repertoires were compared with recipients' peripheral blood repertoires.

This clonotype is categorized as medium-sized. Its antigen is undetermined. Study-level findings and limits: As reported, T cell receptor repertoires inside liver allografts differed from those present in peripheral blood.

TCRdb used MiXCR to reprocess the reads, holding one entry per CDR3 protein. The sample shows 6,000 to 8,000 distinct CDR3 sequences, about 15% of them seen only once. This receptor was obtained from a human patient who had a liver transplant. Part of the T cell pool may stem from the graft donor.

CDR3 in amino acids: CASSPAPMNTEAFF. The CDR3 DNA is TGTGCCAGCAGCCCCGCCCCAATGAACACTGAAGCTTTCTTT. This chain connects TRBV5-5 to TRBJ1-1; D is unresolved. There are 14 residues in the CDR3. The germline V gene has CDR1 SGHKS and CDR2 YYEKEE (reference sequence). Trimming shortened V by 4 bases and J by 0 bases, and 10 bases separated the two germline ends.